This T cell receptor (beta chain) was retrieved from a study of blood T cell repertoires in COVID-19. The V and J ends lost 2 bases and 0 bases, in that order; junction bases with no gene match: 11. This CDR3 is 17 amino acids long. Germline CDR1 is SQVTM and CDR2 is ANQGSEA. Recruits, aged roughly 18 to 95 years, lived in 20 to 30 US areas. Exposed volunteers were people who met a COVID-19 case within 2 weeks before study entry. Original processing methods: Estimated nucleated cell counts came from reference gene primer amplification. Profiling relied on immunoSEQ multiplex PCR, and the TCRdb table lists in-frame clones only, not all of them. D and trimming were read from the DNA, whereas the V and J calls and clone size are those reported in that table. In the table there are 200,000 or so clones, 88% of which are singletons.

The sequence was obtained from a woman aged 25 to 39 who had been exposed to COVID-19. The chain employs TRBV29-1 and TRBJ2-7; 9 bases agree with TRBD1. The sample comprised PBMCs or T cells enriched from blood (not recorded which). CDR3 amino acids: CSVEKGATGGSSYEQYF. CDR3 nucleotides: TGCAGCGTTGAAAAGGGGGCGACAGGGGGGAGCTCCTACGAGCAGTACTTC.